The 5 T cell receptor beta chains in this list originate from one sample, sequenced in a study of blood T cell repertoires in COVID-19. Only in-frame clones appear in the TCRdb table, and some are missing; sequencing was by immunoSEQ multiplex PCR. The sample lists approximately 120,000 clones, around 80% occurring once. The sample taken for sequencing was peripheral blood. Receptor source: a woman older than 75 with active or convalescent COVID-19.

The chain carries TRBV10-2 and TRBJ1-1, with D tentatively TRBD1 (5 bases). Germline CDR1 reads WSHSY; CDR2 reads SAAADI. Between the trimmed V and J ends, which lost 7 bases and 2 bases, there was a span of 11 bases. CDR3 length equals 13 residues. Written as DNA, the CDR3 is TGCGCCAGCATGCCAGGGCAAAACACTGAAGCTTTCTTT. Protein product: CASMPGQNTEAFF.

The chain links TRBV6-1 to TRBJ1-2; a weak D match, TRBD1 (6 bases). Germline CDR1 reads MNHNS; CDR2 reads SASEGT. V lost 2 bases and J lost 5, with 12 bases in between. CDR3 size: 14 residues. Written as DNA, the CDR3 is TGTGCCAGCAGTGAAAAAAGCAGGGGATATGGCTACACCTTC. This codes for CASSEKSRGYGYTF.

The V gene is TRBV28, the J gene TRBJ2-1, with D possibly being TRBD2 (5 bases). V was cut by 6 bases and J by 10 bases, with 16 bases left in between. From germline, CDR1 is MDHEN and CDR2 SYDVKM. CDR3 length: 13 amino acids. CDR3: CASRRVPFREQFF. In DNA, the CDR3 is TGTGCCAGCAGGAGGGTGCCGTTTAGAGAGCAGTTCTTC.

The chain links TRBV7-2 to TRBJ2-7; 9 bases are a match to TRBD2. This CDR3 comprises 17 residues. Losses at the gene ends were 0 bases for V and 2 bases for J; bases not matched to a gene: 8. Germline loops: CDR1 SGHTA, CDR2 FQGNSA. The CDR3: CASSLAVASGNPYEQYF. DNA for the CDR3: TGTGCCAGCAGCTTAGCGGTGGCTAGCGGGAACCCCTACGAGCAGTACTTC.

This clone turned up a few times. The chain uses TRBV27 and TRBJ1-5; D not certain. With 2 bases removed from V and 4 bases from J, the gap between germline ends came to 9 bases. The CDR3 is 14 residues long. Germline assignment: CDR1 MNHEY and CDR2 SMNVEV (reference sequence). CDR3 protein: CASSLVAKNQPQHF. The CDR3, as DNA: TGTGCCAGCAGTTTAGTGGCAAAGAATCAGCCCCAGCATTTT.